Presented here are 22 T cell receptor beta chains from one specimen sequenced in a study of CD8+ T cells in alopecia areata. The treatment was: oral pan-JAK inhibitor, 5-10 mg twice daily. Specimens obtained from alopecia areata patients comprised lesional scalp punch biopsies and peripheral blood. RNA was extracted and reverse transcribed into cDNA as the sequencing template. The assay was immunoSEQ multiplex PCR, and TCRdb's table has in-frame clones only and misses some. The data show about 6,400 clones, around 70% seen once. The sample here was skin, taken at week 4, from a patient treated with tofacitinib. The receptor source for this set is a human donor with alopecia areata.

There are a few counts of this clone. CDR3 nucleotide sequence: TGTGCCAGCAGCAATTATTGGGGGGTTGGAGAGACCCAGTACTTC. Protein sequence: CASSNYWGVGETQYF. The rearrangement links TRBV7-7 to TRBJ2-5, with D perhaps matching TRBD2 (6 bases). Trimming removed 5 bases from V and 4 bases from J, with 17 bases in between. CDR1 is SSHAT, CDR2 FNYEAQ, per germline (reference sequence). The CDR3 spans 15 residues.

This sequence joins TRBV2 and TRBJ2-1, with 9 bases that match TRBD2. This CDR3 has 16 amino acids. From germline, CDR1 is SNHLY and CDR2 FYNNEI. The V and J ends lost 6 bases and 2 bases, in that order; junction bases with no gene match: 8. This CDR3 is CASSGLAPRPYNEQFF. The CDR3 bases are TGTGCCAGCAGCGGACTAGCGCCACGCCCCTACAATGAGCAGTTCTTC.

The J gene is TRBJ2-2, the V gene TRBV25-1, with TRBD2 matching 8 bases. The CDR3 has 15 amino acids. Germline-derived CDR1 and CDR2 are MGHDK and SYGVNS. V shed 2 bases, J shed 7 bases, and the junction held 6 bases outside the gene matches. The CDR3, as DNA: TGTGCCAGCAGTGAACAGGCGCGGGAGGTCGGGGAGCTGTTTTTT. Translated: CASSEQAREVGELFF.

CDR3 nucleotide sequence: TGTGCCAGCAGCTTAGTAGGCGGGGCCCTCTACAATGAGCAGTTCTTC. As protein: CASSLVGGALYNEQFF. The chain recombines TRBV7-9 with TRBJ2-1, with D tentatively TRBD2 (6 bases). Germline V gene lookup returns CDR1 SEHNR and CDR2 FQNEAQ (reference sequence). The CDR3 loop spans 16 amino acids. V lost 1 base to trimming and J lost 3 bases, with 13 bases between them.

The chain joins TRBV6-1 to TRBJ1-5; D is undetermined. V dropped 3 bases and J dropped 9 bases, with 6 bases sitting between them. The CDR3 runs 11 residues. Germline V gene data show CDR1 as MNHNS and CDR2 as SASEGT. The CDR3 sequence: CASSESGPQHF. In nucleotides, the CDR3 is TGTGCCAGCAGTGAGAGTGGGCCCCAGCATTTT.

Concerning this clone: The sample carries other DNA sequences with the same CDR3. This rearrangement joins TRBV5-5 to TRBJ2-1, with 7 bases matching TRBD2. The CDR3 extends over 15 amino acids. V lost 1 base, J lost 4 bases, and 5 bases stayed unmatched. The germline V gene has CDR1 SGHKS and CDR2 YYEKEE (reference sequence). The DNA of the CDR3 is TGTGCCAGCAGCTTGCGAGGGAGGGAGTACAATGAGCAGTTCTTC. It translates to CASSLRGREYNEQFF.

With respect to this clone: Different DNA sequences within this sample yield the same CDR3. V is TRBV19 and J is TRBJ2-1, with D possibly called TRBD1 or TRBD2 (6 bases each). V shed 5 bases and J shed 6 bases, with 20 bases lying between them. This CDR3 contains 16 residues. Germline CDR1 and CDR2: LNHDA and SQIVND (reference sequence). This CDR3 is CASSEQGAEGGNEQFF. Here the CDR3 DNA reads TGTGCCAGTAGTGAACAGGGAGCGGAGGGAGGCAATGAGCAGTTCTTC.

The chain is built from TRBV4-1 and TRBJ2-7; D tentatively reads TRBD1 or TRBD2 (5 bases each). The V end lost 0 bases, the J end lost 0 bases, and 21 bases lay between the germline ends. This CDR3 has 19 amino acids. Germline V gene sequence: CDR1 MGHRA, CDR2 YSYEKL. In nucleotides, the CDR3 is TGCGCCAGCAGCCAAGATATGAGGGCAAGGGACCATAGCTCCTACGAGCAGTACTTC. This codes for CASSQDMRARDHSSYEQYF.

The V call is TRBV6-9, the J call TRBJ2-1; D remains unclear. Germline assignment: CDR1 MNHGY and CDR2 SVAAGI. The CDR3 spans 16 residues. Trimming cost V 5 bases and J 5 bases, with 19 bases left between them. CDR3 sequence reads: CASSEVAGPSHNEQFF. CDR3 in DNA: TGTGCCAGCAGTGAAGTCGCAGGCCCGTCTCACAATGAGCAGTTCTTC.

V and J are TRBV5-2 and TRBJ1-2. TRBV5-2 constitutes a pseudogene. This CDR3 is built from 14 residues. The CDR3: CASSQVRQEDGYTF. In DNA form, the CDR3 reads TGCGCCAGCAGCCAAGTGAGGCAGGAAGATGGCTACACCTTC.

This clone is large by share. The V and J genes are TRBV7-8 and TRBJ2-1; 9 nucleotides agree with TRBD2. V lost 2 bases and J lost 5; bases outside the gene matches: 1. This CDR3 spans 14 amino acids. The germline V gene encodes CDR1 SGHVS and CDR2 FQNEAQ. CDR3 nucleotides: TGTGCCAGCAGCTTATTAGCGGGGGACAATGAGCAGTTCTTC. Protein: CASSLLAGDNEQFF.

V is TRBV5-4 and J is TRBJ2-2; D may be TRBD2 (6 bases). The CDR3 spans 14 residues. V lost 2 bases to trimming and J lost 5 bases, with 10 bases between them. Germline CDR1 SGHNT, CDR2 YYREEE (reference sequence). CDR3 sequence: CASSLFGGTGELFF. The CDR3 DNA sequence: TGTGCCAGCAGCTTATTTGGGGGGACCGGGGAGCTGTTTTTT.

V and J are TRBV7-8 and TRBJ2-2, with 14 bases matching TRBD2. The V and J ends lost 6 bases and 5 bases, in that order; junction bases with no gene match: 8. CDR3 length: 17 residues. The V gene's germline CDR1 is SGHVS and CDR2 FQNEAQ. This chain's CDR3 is CASSQSGLAGGTGELFF. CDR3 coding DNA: TGTGCCAGCAGTCAATCAGGACTAGCGGGGGGAACCGGGGAGCTGTTTTTT.

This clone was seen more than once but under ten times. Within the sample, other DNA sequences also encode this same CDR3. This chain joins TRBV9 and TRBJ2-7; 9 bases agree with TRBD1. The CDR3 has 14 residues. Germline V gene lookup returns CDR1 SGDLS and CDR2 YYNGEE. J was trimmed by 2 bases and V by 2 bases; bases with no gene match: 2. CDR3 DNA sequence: TGTGCCAGCAGCGTTGGACAGGGGACCTACGAGCAGTACTTC. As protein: CASSVGQGTYEQYF.

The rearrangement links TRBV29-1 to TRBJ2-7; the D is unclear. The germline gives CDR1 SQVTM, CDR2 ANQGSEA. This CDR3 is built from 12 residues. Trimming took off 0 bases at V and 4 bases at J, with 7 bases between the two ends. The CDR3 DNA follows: TGCAGCGTTGAAGATGAGGCTTACGAGCAGTACTTC. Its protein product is CSVEDEAYEQYF.

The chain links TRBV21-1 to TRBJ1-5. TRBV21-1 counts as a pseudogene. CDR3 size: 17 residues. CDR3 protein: CASSNVLATLAHQPQHF. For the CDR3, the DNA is TGTGCCAGCAGCAATGTTTTAGCTACATTGGCACATCAGCCCCAGCATTTT.

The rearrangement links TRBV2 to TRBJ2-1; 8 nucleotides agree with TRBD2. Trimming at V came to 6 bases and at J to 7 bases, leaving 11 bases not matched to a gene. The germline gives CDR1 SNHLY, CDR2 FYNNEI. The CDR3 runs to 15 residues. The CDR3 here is CASRGERSGGNEQFF. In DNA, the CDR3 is TGTGCCAGCAGGGGAGAGAGGAGCGGGGGTAATGAGCAGTTCTTC.

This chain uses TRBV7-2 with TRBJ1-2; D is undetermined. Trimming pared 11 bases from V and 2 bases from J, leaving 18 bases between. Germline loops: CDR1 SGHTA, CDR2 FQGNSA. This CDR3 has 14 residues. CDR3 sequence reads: CALSGGYGNYGYTF. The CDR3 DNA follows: TGTGCCCTCTCGGGAGGGTACGGCAACTATGGCTACACCTTC.

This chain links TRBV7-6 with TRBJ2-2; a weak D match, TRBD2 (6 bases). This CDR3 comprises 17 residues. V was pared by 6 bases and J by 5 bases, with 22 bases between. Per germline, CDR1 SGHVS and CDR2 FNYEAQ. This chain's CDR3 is CASSRNGREARTGELFF. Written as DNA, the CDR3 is TGTGCCAGCAGTCGAAACGGGAGAGAAGCGAGGACCGGGGAGCTGTTTTTT.

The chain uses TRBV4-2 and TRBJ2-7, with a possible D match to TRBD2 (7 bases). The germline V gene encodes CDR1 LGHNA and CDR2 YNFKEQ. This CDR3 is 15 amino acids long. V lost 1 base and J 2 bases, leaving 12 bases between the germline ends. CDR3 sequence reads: CASSQVEGGAYEQYF. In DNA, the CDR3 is TGTGCCAGCAGCCAAGTAGAGGGGGGGGCCTACGAGCAGTACTTC.

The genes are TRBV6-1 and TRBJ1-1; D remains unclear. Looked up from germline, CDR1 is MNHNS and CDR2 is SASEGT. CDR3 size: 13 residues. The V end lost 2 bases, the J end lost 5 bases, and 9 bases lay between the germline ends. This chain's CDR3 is CASSESPRTEAFF. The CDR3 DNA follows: TGTGCCAGCAGTGAATCACCTCGAACTGAAGCTTTCTTT.

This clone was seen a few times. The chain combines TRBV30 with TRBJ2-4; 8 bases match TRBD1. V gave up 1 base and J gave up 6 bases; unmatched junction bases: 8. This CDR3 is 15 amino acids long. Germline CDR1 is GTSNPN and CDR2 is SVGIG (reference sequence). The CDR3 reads CAWSAGTGGRNIQYF. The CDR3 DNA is TGTGCCTGGAGTGCCGGAACAGGGGGGCGAAACATTCAGTACTTC.